Listed below are T cell receptor beta chains from one sample, sequenced in a study of technical replicates of blood from a handful of donors. TCRdb's copy holds only in-frame clones and misses some; the assay was immunoSEQ multiplex PCR. The sample lists more than 75,000 clones, about 86% occurring once. The sequencing input was PBMCs. The source of these receptors is a human donor in good health. Some clones in this sample may be carry-over from other donors' samples. Each CDR3 is given with its conserved first and last residue. D genes are given only for firm matches. Only some rows state a clone size, as once, few, many or a class for expanded clones.

clone_size	v_call	d_call	j_call	cdr3_aa	cdr3_nt
.	TRBV29-1	.	TRBJ2-1	CSVEEGAWGGQFF	TGCAGCGTTGAAGAGGGAGCTTGGGGAGGGCAGTTCTTC
.	TRBV4-3	TRBD1	TRBJ2-7	CASSQDWDRDYEQYF	TGCGCCAGCAGCCAAGATTGGGACAGGGACTACGAGCAGTACTTC
.	TRBV4-1	TRBD1	TRBJ1-6	CASSQGRGHSPLHF	TGCGCCAGCAGCCAAGGGAGGGGGCATTCACCCCTCCACTTT
.	TRBV5-6	.	TRBJ1-2	CASSRTGGGYTF	TGTGCCAGCAGCCGAACCGGGGGTGGCTACACCTTC
.	TRBV11-2	.	TRBJ2-3	CASRTSQGSGDTQYF	TGTGCCAGCAGGACCAGCCAGGGTTCGGGAGATACGCAGTATTTT
.	TRBV30	.	TRBJ1-2	CAWSTSPINYGYTF	TGTGCCTGGAGTACCTCCCCTATAAACTATGGCTACACCTTC
.	TRBV7-2	TRBD2	TRBJ2-7	CASSLALYRTSGVYEQYF	TGTGCCAGCAGCTTAGCGCTATACCGGACTAGCGGGGTCTACGAGCAGTACTTC
.	TRBV19	TRBD2	TRBJ2-5	CASSIDPFSGRETQYF	TGTGCCAGTAGTATAGATCCGTTTAGCGGGAGGGAGACCCAGTACTTC
.	TRBV5-1	.	TRBJ2-3	CASSSPDTDTQYF	TGCGCCAGCAGCTCCCCTGACACAGATACGCAGTATTTC
.	TRBV9	.	TRBJ2-5	CASSPRDWGETQYF	TGTGCCAGCAGCCCCCGGGACTGGGGGGAGACCCAGTACTTC
.	TRBV5-1	.	TRBJ2-5	CASFGGEETQYF	TGCGCCAGCTTTGGCGGGGAAGAGACCCAGTACTTC
.	TRBV7-6	.	TRBJ2-2	CASSPRGSIGELFF	TGTGCCAGCAGCCCCCGGGGGTCCATCGGGGAGCTGTTTTTT
.	TRBV28	.	TRBJ2-5	CASSIGGLRETQYF	TGTGCCAGCAGTATAGGCGGGTTGCGGGAGACCCAGTACTTC
once	TRBV5-1	.	TRBJ1-2	CASSLREGYGYGYTF	TGCGCCAGCAGCCTCCGCGAGGGATACGGCTATGGCTACACCTTC
.	TRBV9	.	TRBJ2-1	CASSVGLNEQFF	TGTGCCAGCAGCGTAGGGCTCAATGAGCAGTTCTTC
.	TRBV25-1	.	TRBJ2-6	CASSLLITGQSRANVLTF	TGTGCCAGCAGTCTCCTTATAACTGGACAAAGTCGGGCCAACGTCCTGACTTTC
.	TRBV10-3	.	TRBJ2-4	CAIGSDRTAKNIQYF	TGTGCCATCGGGTCCGACAGGACTGCCAAAAACATTCAGTACTTC
.	TRBV6-1	.	TRBJ2-1	CASSEATRGVREQFF	TGTGCCAGCAGTGAAGCGACTAGAGGAGTAAGGGAGCAGTTCTTC
.	TRBV30	.	TRBJ1-5	CAWGRGRRGDIPQHF	TGTGCCTGGGGCCGAGGACGCCGGGGTGATATACCCCAGCATTTT
.	TRBV10-3	.	TRBJ2-7	CAISEYTLGNEQYF	TGTGCCATCAGTGAGTACACCCTCGGGAACGAGCAGTACTTC
.	TRBV27	.	TRBJ2-5	CASSPGWGVQETQYF	TGTGCCAGCAGCCCCGGCTGGGGGGTCCAAGAGACCCAGTACTTC
.	TRBV7-9	TRBD2	TRBJ2-3	CASSLGSGGAADTQYF	TGTGCCAGCAGCTTAGGAAGCGGGGGGGCCGCAGATACGCAGTATTTT
few	TRBV30	.	TRBJ2-7	CAWGAGWVTEQYF	TGTGCCTGGGGCGCGGGGTGGGTTACCGAGCAGTACTTC
.	TRBV2	.	TRBJ2-5	CASSLGQETQYF	TGTGCCAGCAGTCTAGGACAAGAGACCCAGTACTTC
.	TRBV2	.	TRBJ2-5	CASGRDRQETQYF	TGTGCCAGCGGACGAGACAGACAAGAGACCCAGTACTTC
once	TRBV15	.	TRBJ1-1	CATSRGGVMNTEAFF	TGTGCCACCAGCAGAGGGGGCGTTATGAACACTGAAGCTTTCTTT
.	TRBV2	TRBD1	TRBJ2-3	CASIGQGGSTDTQYF	TGTGCCAGCATTGGACAGGGTGGTAGCACAGATACGCAGTATTTT
.	TRBV4-1	.	TRBJ1-2	CASSQVGTTANYGYTF	TGCGCCAGCAGCCAAGTAGGGACAACCGCTAACTATGGCTACACCTTC
.	TRBV5-1	.	TRBJ2-3	CASSRGTASTDTQYF	TGCGCCAGCAGCCGCGGGACAGCTAGCACAGATACGCAGTATTTT
.	TRBV10-3	.	TRBJ2-5	CAISQVQETQYF	TGTGCCATCAGCCAGGTTCAAGAGACCCAGTACTTC
.	TRBV19	.	TRBJ2-7	CASGKGLSYEQYF	TGTGCCAGTGGAAAGGGACTTTCCTACGAGCAGTACTTC
.	TRBV6-5	.	TRBJ2-1	CASSLIRGNNEQFF	TGTGCCAGCAGTTTAATTAGGGGCAACAATGAGCAGTTCTTC
.	TRBV5-4	.	TRBJ1-1	CASSMGGANTEAFF	TGTGCCAGCTCTATGGGGGGAGCGAACACTGAAGCTTTCTTT
.	TRBV7-4	.	TRBJ1-4	CASSLGRGIEKLFF	TGTGCCAGCAGCCTGGGAAGGGGAATTGAAAAACTGTTTTTT
.	TRBV2	.	TRBJ1-2	CASSEIAGNGYTF	TGTGCCAGCAGTGAAATAGCAGGGAATGGCTACACCTTC
.	TRBV6-5	TRBD1	TRBJ1-6	CASRPGQGVSPLHF	TGTGCCAGCAGGCCGGGACAGGGGGTTTCACCCCTCCACTTT
.	TRBV11-3	.	TRBJ2-1	CASSLVSSGLNEQFF	TGTGCCAGCAGCTTAGTATCGAGCGGCCTAAATGAGCAGTTCTTC
once	TRBV30	.	TRBJ2-7	CAWRLRGDYEQYF	TGTGCCTGGAGGTTGCGGGGTGATTACGAGCAGTACTTC
.	TRBV6-1	TRBD1	TRBJ2-7	CASSWDSAYEQYF	TGTGCCAGCAGTTGGGACAGCGCTTACGAGCAGTACTTC
once	TRBV10-3	TRBD2	TRBJ2-6	CAISFTSGGNTGANVLTF	TGTGCCATCAGTTTTACTAGCGGGGGCAACACCGGGGCCAACGTCCTGACTTTC
.	TRBV7-3	TRBD2	TRBJ2-7	CASSLTSSGTYEQYF	TGTGCCAGCAGCTTAACTTCTAGCGGGACCTACGAGCAGTACTTC
.	TRBV15	TRBD1	TRBJ1-2	CATRAEGDRASGYTF	TGTGCCACCAGAGCCGAGGGGGACAGGGCCTCTGGCTACACCTTC
.	TRBV4-1	.	TRBJ1-3	CASSRGGLVSSGNTIYF	TGCGCCAGCAGCCGTGGGGGCCTTGTGAGCTCTGGAAACACCATATATTTT
.	TRBV30	.	TRBJ1-3	CACLPPDRDWGNTIYF	TGTGCCTGTTTACCCCCGGACCGGGACTGGGGAAACACCATATATTTT
.	TRBV19	TRBD1	TRBJ1-6	CASSAGGKSPLHF	TGTGCCAGTAGTGCAGGGGGCAAATCACCCCTCCACTTT